A selection of T cell receptor beta chains follows, all from one sample in a study of Ad26.COV2.S vaccination and SARS-CoV-2 variants. Profiling relied on immunoSEQ multiplex PCR, and the TCRdb table lists in-frame clones only, not all of them. The sample includes about 440,000 clones, roughly 87% seen only once; the top ten take roughly 4%. The sequencing here drew on peripheral blood, taken in a trial of Ad26.COV2.S vaccine versus placebo. These receptors all come from a person between 18 and 65 years old who received the Ad26.COV2.S COVID-19 vaccine or a placebo. CDR3s include the opening cysteine and the closing phenylalanine or tryptophan. A D gene is named only where the DNA matches it firmly. Size values are once, few and many counts, or a class for expanded clones, and some rows have none.

j_call d_call v_call clone_size cdr3_aa cdr3_nt
TRBJ2-2 - TRBV30 - CAWRPSAAGELFF TGTGCCTGGAGGCCCAGCGCTGCCGGGGAGCTGTTTTTT
TRBJ2-3 - TRBV6-5 - CASTLANSDTQYF TGTGCCAGCACCCTAGCCAACTCAGATACGCAGTATTTT
TRBJ2-1 TRBD2 TRBV3-1/TRBV3-2 - CASSQTSGTRSFYNEQFF TGTGCCAGCAGCCAAACTAGCGGGACCCGTTCGTTTTACAATGAGCAGTTCTTC
TRBJ1-1 - TRBV3-1/TRBV3-2 - CASSNLDRSLGAFF TGTGCCAGCAGCAATTTGGACAGATCCCTTGGCGCTTTCTTT
TRBJ1-1 - TRBV5-1 once CASSGALTVTEAFF TGCGCCAGCAGCGGAGCTCTTACGGTAACTGAAGCTTTCTTT
TRBJ1-3 - TRBV6-5 - CASGRESSGNTIYF TGTGCCTCTGGACGGGAGAGCTCTGGAAACACCATATATTTT
TRBJ2-3 TRBD2 TRBV19 - CASSIKPGLAEGMGGTDTQYF TGTGCCAGTAGTATTAAACCGGGACTAGCGGAGGGAATGGGAGGCACAGATACGCAGTATTTT
TRBJ1-5 - TRBV6-5 - CASSSRYSNQPQHF TGTGCCAGCAGTTCTAGGTATAGCAATCAGCCCCAGCATTTT
TRBJ1-2 - TRBV4-3 once CASSQGEWDYGYTF TGCGCCAGCAGCCAAGGAGAGTGGGACTATGGCTACACCTTC
TRBJ2-7 TRBD1 TRBV27 - CASSRLQGFSSYEQYF TGTGCCAGCAGTAGATTACAGGGGTTCAGCTCCTACGAGCAGTACTTC
TRBJ2-7 TRBD2 TRBV30 - CAWSVPRTSGRRRAYEQYF TGTGCCTGGAGTGTGCCCCGGACTAGCGGGAGGAGGAGGGCCTACGAGCAGTACTTC
TRBJ1-4 - TRBV27 - CASSLSDGEKLFF TGTGCCAGCAGTTTATCCGACGGGGAAAAACTGTTTTTT
TRBJ2-3 TRBD2 TRBV28 - CASSDPGLGTDTQYF TGTGCCAGCAGCGATCCGGGACTAGGCACAGATACGCAGTATTTT
TRBJ2-7 - TRBV14 - CASSQYSYEQYF TGTGCCAGCAGCCAGTACTCCTACGAGCAGTACTTC
TRBJ2-1 - TRBV20-1 - CSASDSNEQFF TGCAGTGCCTCGGACAGCAATGAGCAGTTCTTC
TRBJ2-3 - TRBV28 - CASSLAGFRHDTQYF TGTGCCAGCAGTTTAGCGGGCTTTAGGCATGATACGCAGTATTTT
TRBJ2-3 TRBD2 TRBV28 - CASSPLLSGRTDTQYF TGTGCCAGCAGTCCCCTCCTTAGCGGGAGAACAGATACGCAGTATTTT
TRBJ2-1 - TRBV19 - CASSTDHNDFYEQFF TGTGCCAGTAGTACAGACCACAACGACTTTTATGAGCAGTTCTTC
TRBJ2-2 - TRBV7-2 - CASSLQGRIGELFF TGTGCCAGCAGCTTACAGGGACGAATCGGGGAGCTGTTTTTT
TRBJ1-2 - TRBV19 - CASSIRDNGYTF TGTGCCAGTAGTATAAGGGACAATGGCTACACCTTC
TRBJ2-7 TRBD2 TRBV2 - CASRAASGSYEQYF TGTGCCAGCAGAGCGGCTAGCGGGAGTTACGAGCAGTACTTC
TRBJ2-3 - TRBV28 - CASSLGPETSTDTQYF TGTGCCAGCAGTTTGGGCCCGGAAACTAGCACAGATACGCAGTATTTT
TRBJ2-7 - TRBV11-2 - CASRGTGTESYEQYF TGTGCCAGCAGGGGGACCGGGACGGAGTCCTACGAGCAGTACTTC
TRBJ1-6 - TRBV3-1/TRBV3-2 - CASSQVDAYNSPLHF TGTGCCAGCAGCCAAGTGGATGCCTATAATTCACCCCTCCACTTT
TRBJ2-1 TRBD1 TRBV2 - CASSGDSYNEQFF TGTGCCAGCAGTGGGGACAGTTACAATGAGCAGTTCTTC
TRBJ2-7 TRBD2 TRBV10-3 - CAISDLRGDSGTYEQYF TGTGCCATCAGTGACCTCAGAGGGGATAGCGGGACCTACGAGCAGTACTTC
TRBJ2-3 - TRBV7-2 - CASSTSGTLTDTQYF TGTGCCAGCAGCACAAGCGGAACCCTCACAGATACGCAGTATTTT
TRBJ2-1 TRBD2 TRBV29-1 - CSVEIRGLAGSYNEQFF TGCAGCGTTGAAATTCGAGGACTAGCGGGGAGCTACAATGAGCAGTTCTTC
TRBJ1-3 - TRBV6-5 - CASRQRGPGNTIYF TGTGCCAGCAGACAACGGGGACCTGGAAACACCATATATTTT
TRBJ1-5 - TRBV23-1 few CASSQWGGCNQPQHF TGCGCCAGCAGTCAATGGGGGGGTTGCAATCAGCCCCAGCATTTT
TRBJ1-4 - TRBV3-1/TRBV3-2 - CASSQAGETNEKLFF TGTGCCAGCAGCCAAGCGGGGGAAACTAATGAAAAACTGTTTTTT
TRBJ1-1 TRBD1 TRBV4-1 - CASSQVQGASTEAFF TGCGCCAGCAGCCAGGTACAGGGGGCGTCCACTGAAGCTTTCTTT
TRBJ2-2 - TRBV5-6 - CASSLATTGELFF TGTGCCAGCAGCTTGGCGACCACCGGGGAGCTGTTTTTT
TRBJ2-1 TRBD1 TRBV28 - CASSSDRGSSYNEQFF TGTGCCAGCAGTTCCGACAGGGGGAGCTCCTACAATGAGCAGTTCTTC
TRBJ2-7 TRBD1 TRBV2 - CASSEPGQGSHEQYF TGTGCCAGCAGTGAACCAGGACAGGGTTCGCACGAGCAGTACTTC
TRBJ1-1 - TRBV7-9 - CASSLGRTGQNTEAFF TGTGCCAGCAGCTTAGGGCGAACAGGGCAGAACACTGAAGCTTTCTTT
TRBJ1-5 - TRBV5-8 few CASSLALGPQHF TGTGCCAGCAGCTTGGCTCTTGGGCCCCAGCATTTT